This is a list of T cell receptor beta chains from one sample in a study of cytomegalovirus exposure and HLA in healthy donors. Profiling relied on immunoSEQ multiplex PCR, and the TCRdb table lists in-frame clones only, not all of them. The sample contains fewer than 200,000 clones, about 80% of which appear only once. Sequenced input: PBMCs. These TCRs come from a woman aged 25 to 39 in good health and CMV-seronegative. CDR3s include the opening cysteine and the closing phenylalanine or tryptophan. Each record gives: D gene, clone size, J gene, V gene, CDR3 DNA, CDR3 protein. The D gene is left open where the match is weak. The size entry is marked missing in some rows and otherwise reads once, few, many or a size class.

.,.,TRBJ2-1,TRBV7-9,TGTGCCAGTTCCTCGACAGAAATCGATTACAATGAGCAGTTCTTC,CASSSTEIDYNEQFF
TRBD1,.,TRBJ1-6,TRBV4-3,TGCGCCAGCAGCCCGAATAACAGGGGCTCACCCCTCCACTTT,CASSPNNRGSPLHF
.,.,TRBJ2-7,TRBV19,TGTGCCAGTAGTGCAAAGACAGGACCTTCTAGCTCCTACGAGCAGTACTTC,CASSAKTGPSSSYEQYF
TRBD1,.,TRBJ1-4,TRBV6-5,TGTGCCAGCAGTTTTACAGGGGGCGTCTATGAAAAACTGTTTTTT,CASSFTGGVYEKLFF
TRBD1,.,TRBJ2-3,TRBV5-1,TGCGCCAGCAGCTTGTGGGGGACAGGGGAAACAGATACGCAGTATTTT,CASSLWGTGETDTQYF
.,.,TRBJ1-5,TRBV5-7,TGTGCCAGCAGCTTGGGTCAGGGTGCTCGACAGATCAATCAGCCCCAGCATTTT,CASSLGQGARQINQPQHF
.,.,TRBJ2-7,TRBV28,TGTGCCAGCAGATTGACAGGACCCTACGAGCAGTACTTC,CASRLTGPYEQYF
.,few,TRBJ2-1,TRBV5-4,TGTGCCAGCAGCTTCGGTGGGGGGGCGTACAATGAGCAGTTCTTC,CASSFGGGAYNEQFF
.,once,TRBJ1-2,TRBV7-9,TGTTCCAGCAGCGACCTCACAGGGCTTGGCTACACCTTC,CSSSDLTGLGYTF
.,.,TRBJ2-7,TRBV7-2,TGTGCCAGCAGACCGACCCAGGGTTCCTACGAGCAGTACTTC,CASRPTQGSYEQYF
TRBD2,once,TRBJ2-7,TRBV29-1,TGCAGCGTTGGACCGGCTAGCGGGGCCTACGAGCAGTACTTC,CSVGPASGAYEQYF
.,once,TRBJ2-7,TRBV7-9,TGTGCCAGCAGCTTAGAGGCAGGGTTTGACGAGCAGTACTTC,CASSLEAGFDEQYF
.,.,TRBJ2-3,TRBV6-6,TGTGCCAGCAGTCCATCCGATACGCAGTATTTT,CASSPSDTQYF
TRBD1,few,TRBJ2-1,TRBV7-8,TGTGCCAGCAGCTTATTCAGGAGGGGACAGGGTAACAATGAGCAGTTCTTC,CASSLFRRGQGNNEQFF
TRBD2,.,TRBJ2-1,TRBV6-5,TGTGCCAGCAGTTTTAGCGGGGACTACAATGAGCAGTTCTTC,CASSFSGDYNEQFF
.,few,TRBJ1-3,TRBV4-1,TGCGCCAGCAGCCAAGTGTACAGGGCTGGAAACACCATATATTTT,CASSQVYRAGNTIYF
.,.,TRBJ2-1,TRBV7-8,TGTGCCAGCAGCTTAGATTCGGTCGGAGCCTACAATGAGCAGTTCTTC,CASSLDSVGAYNEQFF
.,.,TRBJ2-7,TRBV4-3,TGCGCCAGCAGTCGTGGACAGACCTACGAGCAGTACTTC,CASSRGQTYEQYF
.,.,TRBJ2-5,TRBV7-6,TGTGCCAGCAGCCTAATAGCGGTCCAAGAGACCCAGTACTTC,CASSLIAVQETQYF
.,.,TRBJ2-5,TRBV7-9,TGTGCCAGCCGGAGACAGCCCCAAGAGACCCAGTACTTC,CASRRQPQETQYF
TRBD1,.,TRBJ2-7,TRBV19,TGTGCCAGTAGTATCGCGGACAGGGGATCCGACGAGCAGTACTTC,CASSIADRGSDEQYF
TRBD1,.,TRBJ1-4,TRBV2,TGTGCCAGCAGTGAAGAGGGACAGACTAATGAAAAACTGTTTTTT,CASSEEGQTNEKLFF
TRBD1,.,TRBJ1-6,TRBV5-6,TGTGCCAGCAGCTCGAGGGGGCAGAGAGATTCACCCCTCCACTTT,CASSSRGQRDSPLHF